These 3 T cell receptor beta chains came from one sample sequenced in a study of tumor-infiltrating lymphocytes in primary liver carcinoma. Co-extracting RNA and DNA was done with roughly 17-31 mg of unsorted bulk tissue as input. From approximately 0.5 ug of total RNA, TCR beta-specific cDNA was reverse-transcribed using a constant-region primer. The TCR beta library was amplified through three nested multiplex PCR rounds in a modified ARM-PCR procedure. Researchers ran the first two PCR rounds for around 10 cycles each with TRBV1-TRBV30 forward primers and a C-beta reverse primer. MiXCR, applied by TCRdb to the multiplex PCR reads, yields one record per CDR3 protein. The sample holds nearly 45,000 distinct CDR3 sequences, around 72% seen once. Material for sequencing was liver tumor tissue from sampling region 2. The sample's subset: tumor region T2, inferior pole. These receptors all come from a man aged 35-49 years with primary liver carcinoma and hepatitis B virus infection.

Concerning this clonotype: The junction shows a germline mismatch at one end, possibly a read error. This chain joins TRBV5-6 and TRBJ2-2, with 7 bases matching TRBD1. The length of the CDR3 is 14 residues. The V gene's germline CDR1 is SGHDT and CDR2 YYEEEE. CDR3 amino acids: CTSSVGARQGELFF. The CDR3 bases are TGTACCAGCAGCGTGGGAGCCAGGCAGGGGGAGCTCTTTTTT.

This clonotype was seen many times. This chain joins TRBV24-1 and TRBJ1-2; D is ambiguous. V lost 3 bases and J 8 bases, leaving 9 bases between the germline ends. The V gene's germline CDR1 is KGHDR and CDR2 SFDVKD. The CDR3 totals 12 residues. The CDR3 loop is CATSDPGRGYTF. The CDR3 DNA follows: TGTGCCACCAGTGATCCTGGCAGGGGCTACACCTTC.

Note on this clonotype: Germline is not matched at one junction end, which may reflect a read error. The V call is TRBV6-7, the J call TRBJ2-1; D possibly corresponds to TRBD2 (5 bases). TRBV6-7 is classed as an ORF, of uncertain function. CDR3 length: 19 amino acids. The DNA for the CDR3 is TGTGCCAGCAGTTACCCGGCTAACGGGAATTTCAGCTCCTACAATGAGCGGTTCTTC. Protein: CASSYPANGNFSSYNERFF.